This T cell receptor (beta chain) was recorded in a study of blood T cell repertoires in COVID-19. CDR1 is SGHVS and CDR2 is FQNEAQ in the germline V gene. This CDR3 is 14 amino acids long. The V and J ends lost 2 bases and 4 bases, in that order; junction bases with no gene match: 3. Profiling relied on immunoSEQ multiplex PCR, and the TCRdb table lists in-frame clones only, not all of them. The sample lists about 480,000 clones, approximately 88% seen once, with 1.5% to 2% in the top ten. The chain couples TRBV7-8 to TRBJ2-7; 9 nucleotides agree with TRBD1. This receptor was taken from a woman aged 40 to 50 who had recovered from COVID-19. Material for sequencing was PBMCs or T cells enriched from blood (not recorded which). This CDR3 is CASSLRDRAYEQYF. CDR3 DNA sequence: TGTGCCAGCAGCTTAAGGGACAGGGCGTACGAGCAGTACTTC.